The clone carrying this T cell receptor (beta chain) was recorded many times. KT2, a clone with a known TCR, was spiked into unfractionated PBMC. The record originates from a study of quantifying T cell responses using KT2 cells. Study-wide context: cDNA was made from DNase-treated RNA using alpha and beta constant primers. Under optimum conditions, T4 ligation efficiency was estimated at more than 8%. A predetermined fluorescence threshold ended the second PCR, run as a qPCR.

CDR1 is SGHTA, CDR2 FQGTGA, per germline. Trimming removed 5 bases at V and 6 bases at J, with 9 bases between. The CDR3 consists of 12 residues. The cDNA 3' end received a ligated oligonucleotide with a UMI. First-round PCR used about 4 cycles and beta primers RC1.1 and RC1.2 covering TRBC1 and TRBC2. From the second PCR onward, TCR alpha and beta chains were processed separately. TCRdb ran MiXCR on the UMI-ligation and nested PCR reads and lists one entry per CDR3 protein. The table has roughly 38,000 distinct CDR3 sequences, more than 15% seen once; the top ten hold over 40%. The sequenced sample was PBMCs spiked with cells of the T cell clone KT2. This clonotype was sampled from a human donor. This chain links TRBV7-3 with TRBJ2-3; D gene ambiguous. The CDR3, as DNA: TGTGCCAGCAGCCCCGGTAGTGATACGCAGTATTTT. Translation: CASSPGSDTQYF.